A single sample gave rise to the 2 T cell receptor beta chains below, sequenced in a study of chemoradiotherapy in HPV16-positive cancers. The assay was immunoSEQ multiplex PCR, and TCRdb's table has in-frame clones only and misses some. This sample carries tens of thousands of clones, roughly 92% of them seen once, and the ten largest clones take roughly 16%. Specimen: blood, collected from a patient who underwent chemoradiotherapy. The receptors derive from a human donor with HPV-associated anogenital cancer.

The V call is TRBV7-3, the J call TRBJ1-1; D is possibly TRBD1 (6 bases). The germline V gene encodes CDR1 SGHTA and CDR2 FQGTGA. Trimming left V 0 bases short and J 8 bases short, with 13 bases between. This CDR3 spans 14 amino acids. DNA for the CDR3: TGTGCCAGCAGCTTAACGAAGGACACAGGGGAAGCTTTCTTT. Protein sequence: CASSLTKDTGEAFF.

The chain employs TRBV9 and TRBJ2-1; TRBD2 matches at 16 bases. The V gene's germline CDR1 is SGDLS and CDR2 YYNGEE. The V gene end was trimmed by 4 bases and the J gene end by 8 bases; junction bases not matched to a gene: 6. This CDR3 region has 16 residues. In DNA, the CDR3 is TGTGCCAGCAGCCCAGGGACTAGCGGGAGGGCCTATGAGCAGTTCTTC. Its translation is CASSPGTSGRAYEQFF.